Below are 22 T cell receptor beta chains sequenced from a single sample in a study of blood T cells in healthy people across ages. For the second PCR, which ran for about 6 to 11 cycles, a sample-barcoded 5' primer and a J-beta primer mix were used. TCRdb analysed the 5' RACE reads with MiXCR anew, one entry per CDR3 protein. The table lists more than 700,000 distinct CDR3 sequences, more than 35% of them singletons. The source material was blood. These receptors originate from an elderly man in good health.

The rearrangement links TRBV5-1 to TRBJ1-2; TRBD1 is a possible D gene (5 bases). V lost 0 bases to trimming and J lost 3 bases, with 12 bases between them. The CDR3 extends over 15 amino acids. The germline CDR1 and CDR2 sequences are SGHRS and YFSETQ. CDR3: CASSLGQPLDYGYTF. In DNA, the CDR3 is TGCGCCAGCAGCTTGGGACAGCCCTTGGACTATGGCTACACCTTC.

V usage is TRBV6-5 and J usage is TRBJ2-5; D unresolved. The CDR3 contains 15 residues. Germline loops: CDR1 MNHEY, CDR2 SVGAGI. V shed 4 bases and J shed 4 bases, with 16 bases lying between them. The CDR3 coding sequence is TGTGCCAGCAGTTTAGTATCGGAACGGGCAGAGACCCAGTACTTC. This gives the protein CASSLVSERAETQYF.

This clonotype was counted a few times. The chain carries TRBV20-1 and TRBJ2-1; D ambiguous. From germline, CDR1 is DFQATT and CDR2 SNEGSKA (reference sequence). This CDR3 comprises 15 residues. Between the trimmed V and J ends, which lost 0 bases and 4 bases, there was a span of 13 bases. CDR3 nucleotides: TGCAGTGCTAGAGACGCCCCTCTAGGGTACAATGAGCAGTTCTTC. It translates to CSARDAPLGYNEQFF.

The chain joins TRBV28 to TRBJ2-6; 9 nucleotides match TRBD1. The CDR3 totals 17 residues. With V trimmed by 6 bases and J by 0 bases, 6 bases remained unmatched. CDR1 and CDR2 (germline): MDHEN, SYDVKM. The CDR3 region has the DNA TGTGCCAGCAGGTGGACAGGGGCCCTCTCTGGGGCCAACGTCCTGACTTTC. Protein sequence: CASRWTGALSGANVLTF.

This clonotype has at least ten counts. The chain carries TRBV24-1 and TRBJ2-1; D is unresolved. Looked up from germline, CDR1 is KGHDR and CDR2 is SFDVKD. CDR3 length equals 14 residues. V lost 4 bases, J lost 4 bases, and 10 bases lay in between. The CDR3 loop is CATSESLGYNEQFF. The DNA of the CDR3 is TGTGCCACCAGTGAATCCCTAGGGTACAATGAGCAGTTCTTC.

This clonotype showed up many times. The chain has TRBV19 and TRBJ2-1; D is possibly TRBD2 (6 bases). Germline values: CDR1 LNHDA, CDR2 SQIVND (reference sequence). The CDR3 runs 14 residues. V dropped 5 bases and J dropped 4 bases, with 12 bases sitting between them. The CDR3 is CASSAATRYNEQFF. The CDR3 coding sequence is TGTGCCAGTAGTGCGGCGACTAGGTACAATGAGCAGTTCTTC. Filled out from reference TRBV19 and TRBJ2-1, the complete variable domain reads DGGITQSPKYLFRKEGQNVTLSCEQNLNHDAMYWYRQDPGQGLRLIYYSQIVNDFQKGDIAEGYSVSREKKESFPLTVTSAQKNPTAFYLCASSAATRYNEQFFGPGTRLTVL.

The rearrangement uses TRBV12-3 or TRBV12-4 and TRBJ2-5; D gene ambiguous. The closer fit of TRBJ2-7 to the DNA end suggests the J call may be wrong. The CDR3 has 13 amino acids. Here the CDR3 reads CASRASWLYEQYF. The CDR3 DNA reads as TGTGCCAGCAGGGCAAGCTGGTTGTACGAGCAGTACTTC.

V gene TRBV20-1 combines with J gene TRBJ1-3; maybe TRBD1 (5 bases). The germline CDR1 and CDR2 sequences are DFQATT and SNEGSKA (reference sequence). The ends were cut back, 3 bases at V and 6 bases at J, with 12 bases in the middle. The CDR3 sequence is 13 residues long. The CDR3 coding sequence is TGCAGTGCTAGCTTCCAGGGCCTAAACACCATATATTTT. Its protein is CSASFQGLNTIYF.

The rearrangement uses TRBV24-1 and TRBJ2-1, with TRBD2 identical over 12 bases. Per the germline V gene, CDR1 is KGHDR and CDR2 is SFDVKD. CDR3 size: 15 residues. V trimming: 11 bases; J trimming: 8 bases; junction bases outside the gene matches: 12. This chain's CDR3 is CAIETSGRLGDEQFF. Here the CDR3 DNA reads TGTGCCATCGAGACTAGCGGGAGACTCGGAGATGAGCAGTTCTTC.

The CDR3: CSVDTGTGTTGELFF. Here the CDR3 DNA reads TGCAGCGTTGACACCGGGACAGGGACCACCGGGGAGCTGTTTTTT. V and J are TRBV29-1 and TRBJ2-2, with TRBD1 identical over 9 bases. V shed 3 bases and J 4 bases; nucleotides not matched to a gene: 6. Looked up from germline, CDR1 is SQVTM and CDR2 is ANQGSEA. The CDR3 has 15 residues.

This clonotype has only a few counts. The gene calls are TRBV6-2 or TRBV6-3 and TRBJ2-1, with 8 nucleotides matching TRBD2. Germline CDR1 is MNHEY and CDR2 is SVGEGT. This CDR3 region has 15 residues. After removal of 5 bases from V and 3 bases from J, the junction contained 6 bases not matched to a gene. The CDR3 nucleotides read TGTGCCAGCAGTACCTTTAGCGGGGTCTACAATGAGCAGTTCTTC. This translates into CASSTFSGVYNEQFF.

V is TRBV7-2 and J is TRBJ2-1; 9 nucleotides agree with TRBD2. Trimming cost V 5 bases and J 5 bases; bases outside gene matches: 7. Germline CDR1 reads SGHTA; CDR2 reads FQGNSA. CDR3 length equals 15 residues. The CDR3 is CASSRLAVNNNEQFF. DNA for the CDR3: TGTGCCAGCAGCCGACTAGCGGTTAATAACAATGAGCAGTTCTTC.

This rearrangement joins TRBV30 to TRBJ1-1, with 12 bases identical to TRBD1. Germline V gene lookup returns CDR1 GTSNPN and CDR2 SVGIG (reference sequence). The CDR3 consists of 17 residues. V lost 5 bases, J lost 4 bases, and 14 bases stayed unmatched. The CDR3 here is CAWGTPGQGAHSTEAFF. The CDR3 coding sequence is TGTGCCTGGGGGACCCCGGGACAGGGGGCGCATAGCACTGAAGCTTTCTTT.

The chain carries TRBV15 and TRBJ2-2, with D unclear. The germline V and J ends were trimmed by 1 base and 0 bases, with 6 bases remaining between them. CDR3 length: 15 amino acids. The V gene's germline CDR1 is LNHNV and CDR2 YYDKDF (reference sequence). DNA of the CDR3: TGTGCCACCAGCAGAGGCCTAACGAACACCGGGGAGCTGTTTTTT. Its translation is CATSRGLTNTGELFF.

This clonotype was detected ten times or more. The rearrangement links TRBV27 to TRBJ1-1, with 11 bases identical to TRBD1. Germline V gives CDR1 MNHEY, CDR2 SMNVEV (reference sequence). The V and J ends lost 6 bases and 0 bases, in that order; junction bases with no gene match: 6. This CDR3 spans 16 amino acids. DNA of the CDR3: TGTGCCAGCAGGGACAGGGGGCGAGTCATGAACACTGAAGCTTTCTTT. This sequence encodes CASRDRGRVMNTEAFF.

This clonotype was picked up one time. Just one base apart from a much larger clone, this may be a read error. The chain is built from TRBV20-1 and TRBJ2-7; TRBD1 aligns across 7 bases. V trimming: 0 bases; J trimming: 3 bases; junction bases outside the gene matches: 11. Per the germline V gene, CDR1 is DFQATT and CDR2 is SNEGSKA (reference sequence). This CDR3 contains 16 residues. The CDR3 here is CSARDAQGTTVYEQYF. For the CDR3, the DNA is TGCAGTGCTAGAGACGCACAGGGGACCACCGTCTACGAGCAGTACTTC.

This chain connects TRBV3-1 to TRBJ2-1; perhaps TRBD2 as D (6 bases). The end of the DNA fits TRBJ2-7 better, so the J call may be wrong. CDR1 and CDR2 (germline): LGHDT, YNNKEL (reference sequence). The CDR3 is made up of 15 amino acids. CDR3 DNA: TGTGCCAGCAGTCCCCTAGCGAGCTCCTACAATGAGCAGTACTTC. It yields the protein CASSPLASSYNEQYF.

Concerning this clonotype itself: The junction and the germline gene differ at one end; a read error may be behind it. The rearrangement joins TRBV3-1 to TRBJ2-4; D gene uncertain. The better agreement between TRBJ2-7 and the DNA end casts doubt on the J call. Germline CDR1 reads LGHDT; CDR2 reads YNNKEL (reference sequence). This CDR3 is 14 amino acids long. This chain's CDR3 is CASNQGNTAYEQYF. The CDR3 nucleotides are TGTGCCAGCAACCAAGGGAACACAGCCTACGAGCAGTACTTC.

This clonotype has a handful of counts. This sequence joins TRBV6-2 or TRBV6-3 and TRBJ2-1, with 11 bases that match TRBD2. CDR1 and CDR2 (germline): MNHEY, SVGEGT. V dropped 6 bases and J dropped 3; count of bases not matched to a gene: 7. This CDR3 comprises 16 residues. The CDR3 is CASRPTTSGGYNEQFF. The CDR3 coding sequence is TGTGCCAGCAGACCTACTACTAGCGGGGGCTACAATGAGCAGTTCTTC.

In this sample, this clonotype turned up a few times. This chain connects TRBV28 to TRBJ2-5; 10 bases agree with TRBD2. J gave up 2 bases and V 4 bases, and 7 bases lay outside the gene matches. The CDR3 spans 16 residues. The germline gives CDR1 MDHEN, CDR2 SYDVKM. CDR3 residues: CASSSRTSGAQETQYF. The CDR3 region has the DNA TGTGCCAGCAGTTCCCGGACTAGCGGAGCGCAAGAGACCCAGTACTTC.

Written as DNA, the CDR3 is TGTGCCAGCGGCAACAGGGAGGGTACGCAGTATTTT. This sequence encodes CASGNREGTQYF. This chain links TRBV11-1 with TRBJ2-3; D possibly corresponds to TRBD2 (7 bases). V was cut by 8 bases and J by 8 bases, with 14 bases left in between. Germline V gives CDR1 SGHAT, CDR2 FQDESV (reference sequence). The CDR3 consists of 12 residues.

The J gene is TRBJ2-3, the V gene TRBV10-3; tentatively, D is TRBD2 (6 bases). The CDR3 spans 16 residues. CDR1 is ENHRY and CDR2 is SYGVKD in the germline V gene. Trimming stripped 6 bases from V and 0 bases from J, with 16 bases between. CDR3 residues: CAIRPHGDSSTDTQYF. The CDR3 DNA sequence: TGTGCCATCAGGCCGCACGGGGACTCAAGCACAGATACGCAGTATTTT.